This is a list of T cell receptor beta chains from one sample in a study of post-analysis software for immune sequencing data. TCRdb analysed the PCR reads with MiXCR anew, one entry per CDR3 protein. The sample has more than 450,000 distinct CDR3 sequences; 30% to 40% are singletons. Sequenced sample: blood. The receptors stem from a girl under 18 with multiple sclerosis. Both conserved end residues are part of each CDR3. Fields, in order: CDR3 protein, CDR3 DNA, J gene, V gene, D gene, CDR3 length, clone size. D genes are given only for firm matches. Not all rows give a size; the values are once, few, many and, for expanded clones, a class.

CDR3 protein: CSARDYYNEQFF
CDR3 DNA: TGCAGTGCTAGAGATTACTACAATGAGCAGTTCTTC
J gene: TRBJ2-1
V gene: TRBV20-1
D gene: .
CDR3 length: 12
clone size: .

CDR3 protein: CSVDVVDEQFF
CDR3 DNA: TGCAGCGTTGATGTTGTCGATGAGCAGTTCTTC
J gene: TRBJ2-1
V gene: TRBV29-1
D gene: .
CDR3 length: 11
clone size: .

CDR3 protein: CASSQEGVLNTEAFF
CDR3 DNA: TGCGCCAGCAGCCAAGAGGGGGTCTTGAACACTGAAGCTTTCTTT
J gene: TRBJ1-1
V gene: TRBV4-1
D gene: .
CDR3 length: 15
clone size: few

CDR3 protein: CASGLASGLATNEQFF
CDR3 DNA: TGTGCTAGTGGTTTGGCCTCGGGACTAGCAACCAATGAGCAGTTCTTC
J gene: TRBJ2-1
V gene: TRBV12-5
D gene: TRBD2
CDR3 length: 16
clone size: .

CDR3 protein: CASSLGTPTTNEKRFF
CDR3 DNA: TGTGCCAGCAGCCTGGGAACACCAACAACTAATGAAAAACGGTTTTTT
J gene: TRBJ1-4
V gene: TRBV3-1
D gene: .
CDR3 length: 16
clone size: .

CDR3 protein: CASSYSRSWESEQYF
CDR3 DNA: TGTGCCAGCAGTTACTCGAGGAGTTGGGAATCCGAGCAGTACTTC
J gene: TRBJ2-7
V gene: TRBV6-5
D gene: .
CDR3 length: 15
clone size: .

CDR3 protein: CASSYSIGGRTDTQYF
CDR3 DNA: TGTGCCAGCAGTTACTCGATCGGCGGGCGGACAGATACGCAGTATTTT
J gene: TRBJ2-3
V gene: TRBV6-5
D gene: .
CDR3 length: 16
clone size: .

CDR3 protein: CASSLAPTRSSYNEQYF
CDR3 DNA: TGTGCCAGCAGCTTAGCACCCACTAGGAGCTCCTACAATGAGCAGTACTTC
J gene: TRBJ2-7
V gene: TRBV11-1
D gene: .
CDR3 length: 17
clone size: few

CDR3 protein: CSAILAGDYNEQYF
CDR3 DNA: TGCAGTGCTATCCTAGCGGGGGACTACAATGAGCAGTACTTC
J gene: TRBJ2-7
V gene: TRBV20-1
D gene: TRBD2
CDR3 length: 14
clone size: .

CDR3 protein: CASSVDADTQYF
CDR3 DNA: TGTGCCAGCAGCGTAGATGCGGATACGCAGTATTTT
J gene: TRBJ2-3
V gene: TRBV9
D gene: .
CDR3 length: 12
clone size: few

CDR3 protein: CASSLAPGGDTEAFF
CDR3 DNA: TGTGCCAGCAGCTTAGCCCCGGGGGGGGACACTGAAGCTTTCTTT
J gene: TRBJ1-1
V gene: TRBV7-6
D gene: .
CDR3 length: 15
clone size: .

CDR3 protein: CSARAGTTYEQYF
CDR3 DNA: TGCAGTGCTAGAGCGGGGACTACATACGAGCAGTACTTC
J gene: TRBJ2-7
V gene: TRBV20-1
D gene: TRBD2
CDR3 length: 13
clone size: few

CDR3 protein: CASSRDSSYGYTF
CDR3 DNA: TGTGCCAGCAGTCGGGACAGTAGCTATGGCTACACCTTC
J gene: TRBJ1-2
V gene: TRBV28
D gene: TRBD1
CDR3 length: 13
clone size: .

CDR3 protein: CSVRQGGRDSPLHF
CDR3 DNA: TGCAGCGTTCGACAGGGAGGGCGGGATTCACCCCTCCACTTT
J gene: TRBJ1-6
V gene: TRBV29-1
D gene: TRBD1
CDR3 length: 14
clone size: .

CDR3 protein: CASSLTSGGSDTQYF
CDR3 DNA: TGTGCCAGCAGTTTGACTAGCGGGGGGTCAGATACGCAGTATTTT
J gene: TRBJ2-3
V gene: TRBV7-2
D gene: TRBD2
CDR3 length: 15
clone size: few

CDR3 protein: CASSQASLAWDTEYF
CDR3 DNA: TGTGCCAGCAGCCAAGCGTCACTAGCGTGGGATACGGAGTATTTT
J gene: TRBJ2-3
V gene: TRBV3-1
D gene: TRBD2
CDR3 length: 15
clone size: .

CDR3 protein: CSLGHSTDTQYF
CDR3 DNA: TGCAGCTTGGGACACTCCACAGATACGCAGTATTTT
J gene: TRBJ2-3
V gene: TRBV29-1
D gene: .
CDR3 length: 12
clone size: few

CDR3 protein: CSALAVTDTQYF
CDR3 DNA: TGCAGTGCTTTAGCCGTGACAGATACGCAGTATTTT
J gene: TRBJ2-3
V gene: TRBV20-1
D gene: .
CDR3 length: 12
clone size: few

CDR3 protein: CASSVEGKYYGYTF
CDR3 DNA: TGTGCCAGCAGCGTAGAGGGGAAGTACTATGGCTACACCTTC
J gene: TRBJ1-2
V gene: TRBV9
D gene: .
CDR3 length: 14
clone size: .

CDR3 protein: CASSLGVANTQYF
CDR3 DNA: TGTGCCAGCAGCTTAGGGGTCGCTAATACGCAGTATTTT
J gene: TRBJ2-3
V gene: TRBV7-6
D gene: .
CDR3 length: 13
clone size: .

CDR3 protein: CASSNNVISYEQYF
CDR3 DNA: TGTGCCAGCAGCAATAATGTCATATCCTACGAGCAGTACTTC
J gene: TRBJ2-7
V gene: TRBV6-2/TRBV6-3
D gene: .
CDR3 length: 14
clone size: .

CDR3 protein: CASIPGQPTGSQPQHF
CDR3 DNA: TGTGCCAGCATCCCGGGACAGCCGACTGGGAGTCAGCCCCAGCATTTT
J gene: TRBJ1-5
V gene: TRBV7-8
D gene: TRBD1
CDR3 length: 16
clone size: .

CDR3 protein: CSATPGTKPAQVYGYTF
CDR3 DNA: TGCAGTGCTACCCCAGGAACTAAGCCGGCCCAGGTGTATGGCTACACCTTC
J gene: TRBJ1-2
V gene: TRBV20-1
D gene: .
CDR3 length: 17
clone size: few

CDR3 protein: CSASGGATSASSYNEQFF
CDR3 DNA: TGCAGTGCTAGTGGCGGGGCGACTAGCGCGAGCTCCTACAATGAGCAGTTCTTC
J gene: TRBJ2-1
V gene: TRBV20-1
D gene: TRBD2
CDR3 length: 18
clone size: .

CDR3 protein: CSALTGGVYEQFF
CDR3 DNA: TGCAGTGCCCTAACAGGGGGGGTGTATGAGCAGTTCTTC
J gene: TRBJ2-1
V gene: TRBV20-1
D gene: .
CDR3 length: 13
clone size: few

CDR3 protein: CASRRTGTASEQYF
CDR3 DNA: TGTGCCAGCAGGCGTACCGGGACAGCCTCCGAGCAGTACTTC
J gene: TRBJ2-7
V gene: TRBV2
D gene: TRBD1
CDR3 length: 14
clone size: few

CDR3 protein: CASSLHLSYEQYF
CDR3 DNA: TGTGCCAGCAGTTTACACCTCTCCTACGAGCAGTACTTC
J gene: TRBJ2-7
V gene: TRBV27
D gene: .
CDR3 length: 13
clone size: .

CDR3 protein: CASSTGTGVYNEQFF
CDR3 DNA: TGTGCCAGCAGCACCGGGACAGGGGTGTACAATGAGCAGTTCTTC
J gene: TRBJ2-1
V gene: TRBV12-3/TRBV12-4
D gene: TRBD1
CDR3 length: 15
clone size: few

CDR3 protein: CRATDLSKTQYF
CDR3 DNA: TGCAGGGCAACGGACCTCTCGAAGACCCAGTACTTC
J gene: TRBJ2-5
V gene: TRBV20-1
D gene: .
CDR3 length: 12
clone size: .

CDR3 protein: CASSPRQGDGYTF
CDR3 DNA: TGTGCCAGCAGCCCGCGACAGGGAGATGGCTACACCTTC
J gene: TRBJ1-2
V gene: TRBV14
D gene: TRBD1
CDR3 length: 13
clone size: .

CDR3 protein: CATRQGREETQYF
CDR3 DNA: TGTGCAACCCGACAGGGACGGGAAGAGACCCAGTACTTC
J gene: TRBJ2-5
V gene: TRBV7-9
D gene: TRBD1
CDR3 length: 13
clone size: few

CDR3 protein: CSARGQKETQYF
CDR3 DNA: TGCAGTGCTAGGGGTCAGAAAGAGACCCAGTACTTC
J gene: TRBJ2-5
V gene: TRBV20-1
D gene: .
CDR3 length: 12
clone size: few

CDR3 protein: CASRLLAGSVSEQFF
CDR3 DNA: TGTGCCAGCAGGCTCCTAGCGGGGTCAGTCAGTGAGCAGTTCTTC
J gene: TRBJ2-1
V gene: TRBV12-3/TRBV12-4
D gene: TRBD2
CDR3 length: 15
clone size: .

CDR3 protein: CASSLDSTNEKLFF
CDR3 DNA: TGCGCCAGCAGCTTGGACTCAACTAATGAAAAACTGTTTTTT
J gene: TRBJ1-4
V gene: TRBV5-1
D gene: .
CDR3 length: 14
clone size: few

CDR3 protein: CSAGPGQGNHEQYF
CDR3 DNA: TGCAGTGCAGGACCGGGACAGGGGAACCACGAGCAGTACTTC
J gene: TRBJ2-7
V gene: TRBV20-1
D gene: TRBD1
CDR3 length: 14
clone size: few

CDR3 protein: CASSLPLSPLHF
CDR3 DNA: TGTGCCAGCAGCTTGCCCCTATCACCCCTCCACTTT
J gene: TRBJ1-6
V gene: TRBV7-8
D gene: .
CDR3 length: 12
clone size: .

CDR3 protein: CASSRTGAVTSNQPQHF
CDR3 DNA: TGTGCCAGCAGCCGCACTGGGGCAGTAACTAGCAATCAGCCCCAGCATTTT
J gene: TRBJ1-5
V gene: TRBV6-6
D gene: .
CDR3 length: 17
clone size: few

CDR3 protein: CASSFGGQWDYGYTF
CDR3 DNA: TGCGCCAGCAGCTTCGGTGGACAATGGGACTATGGCTACACCTTC
J gene: TRBJ1-2
V gene: TRBV5-1
D gene: .
CDR3 length: 15
clone size: few

CDR3 protein: CASSFIRGAEQYF
CDR3 DNA: TGTGCCAGCAGCTTTATACGGGGGGCCGAGCAGTATTTT
J gene: TRBJ2-3
V gene: TRBV7-8
D gene: .
CDR3 length: 13
clone size: .

CDR3 protein: CASSQDFQETQYF
CDR3 DNA: TGTGCCAGCAGCCAGGACTTTCAAGAGACCCAGTACTTC
J gene: TRBJ2-5
V gene: TRBV7-7
D gene: .
CDR3 length: 13
clone size: .

CDR3 protein: CAGSPGQGAETQYF
CDR3 DNA: TGTGCCGGCAGCCCGGGACAGGGGGCCGAGACCCAGTACTTC
J gene: TRBJ2-5
V gene: TRBV7-9
D gene: TRBD1
CDR3 length: 14
clone size: .